This T cell receptor (beta chain) derives from a study of T cell changes during pregnancy in multiple sclerosis. Assay used: immunoSEQ multiplex PCR; TCRdb lists only in-frame clones, some missing. The sample has around 92,000 clones; 94% are singletons. There are 19 residues in the CDR3. V lost 5 bases and J lost 1; bases outside the gene matches: 11. Germline V gives CDR1 SGHTA, CDR2 FQGNSA. The sample in question was peripheral blood, obtained in the third trimester of pregnancy. The gene calls are TRBV7-2 and TRBJ2-1, with TRBD2 matching 13 bases. The sequence was obtained from a female donor with multiple sclerosis, enrolled in a pregnancy study. The CDR3 here is CASSPRGTSGASSYNEQFF. CDR3 DNA sequence: TGTGCCAGCAGCCCCCGTGGGACTAGCGGGGCCTCATCCTACAATGAGCAGTTCTTC.